Following are 13 T cell receptor beta chains from one sample sequenced in a study of blood T cell repertoires in COVID-19. The repertoire was sequenced with immunoSEQ multiplex PCR; TCRdb's copy has only in-frame clones and lacks some. Seen here are about 180,000 clones, more than 75% observed once, and the top ten hold 7.5% to 10%. The sequenced material came from PBMCs or T cells enriched from blood (not recorded which). These receptors all come from a woman aged 30 to 39 who had recovered from COVID-19.

V usage is TRBV7-9 and J usage is TRBJ2-1, with 10 bases lining up with TRBD1. V shed 4 bases, J shed 6 bases, and the junction held 6 bases outside the gene matches. This CDR3 comprises 15 residues. Germline CDR1 reads SEHNR; CDR2 reads FQNEAQ (reference sequence). CDR3 in amino acids: CASSSRQGAGNEQFF. CDR3 DNA sequence: TGTGCCAGCAGCTCAAGACAGGGGGCTGGCAATGAGCAGTTCTTC.

The chain joins TRBV19 to TRBJ2-1; TRBD2 agrees at 15 bases. Trimming cost V 5 bases and J 8 bases; bases outside gene matches: 4. Germline-derived CDR1 and CDR2 are LNHDA and SQIVND (reference sequence). The CDR3 loop spans 15 amino acids. CDR3 sequence reads: CASSPGLAGGYEQFF. CDR3 nucleotides: TGTGCCAGTAGTCCAGGACTAGCGGGGGGGTATGAGCAGTTCTTC.

The V call is TRBV9, the J call TRBJ2-3; 9 nucleotides match TRBD2. The V gene's germline CDR1 is SGDLS and CDR2 YYNGEE. The trim removed 4 bases at V and 1 base at J, leaving 10 bases unmatched. The length of the CDR3 is 17 residues. CDR3 DNA sequence: TGTGCCAGCAGCCCTTCCGGGACTAGCTGGGGCACAGATACGCAGTATTTT. Its protein product is CASSPSGTSWGTDTQYF.

The J gene is TRBJ1-2, the V gene TRBV28; D not certain. The V end lost 6 bases, the J end lost 7 bases, and 18 bases lay between the germline ends. CDR1 and CDR2 from the germline V gene are MDHEN and SYDVKM. The CDR3 has 14 amino acids. CDR3 DNA: TGTGCCAGCAGCCAGATCGGGTTAAAAGGTGGCTACACCTTC. Its protein product is CASSQIGLKGGYTF.

The chain uses TRBV19 and TRBJ1-2; TRBD1 agrees at 7 bases. Germline-derived CDR1 and CDR2 are LNHDA and SQIVND (reference sequence). Trimming at V came to 7 bases and at J to 3 bases, leaving 8 bases not matched to a gene. The CDR3 covers 14 residues. Here the CDR3 reads CASTAQGSDYGYTF. The CDR3 DNA sequence: TGTGCCAGTACTGCACAGGGGAGCGACTATGGCTACACCTTC. The full variable domain, rest sourced from reference TRBV19 and TRBJ1-2, is DGGITQSPKYLFRKEGQNVTLSCEQNLNHDAMYWYRQDPGQGLRLIYYSQIVNDFQKGDIAEGYSVSREKKESFPLTVTSAQKNPTAFYLCASTAQGSDYGYTFGSGTRLTVV.

This sequence joins TRBV5-4 and TRBJ2-7; TRBD1 aligns across 7 bases. The CDR3 runs to 15 residues. With V trimmed by 2 bases and J by 5 bases, 10 bases remained unmatched. The germline CDR1 and CDR2 sequences are SGHNT and YYREEE (reference sequence). The CDR3 spells CASSFATGSVHEQYF. CDR3 bases: TGTGCCAGCAGCTTCGCGACAGGGAGTGTCCACGAGCAGTACTTC. The whole variable domain, remainder taken from reference TRBV5-4 and TRBJ2-7, is ETGVTQSPTHLIKTRGQQVTLRCSSQSGHNTVSWYQQALGQGPQFIFQYYREEENGRGNFPPRFSGLQFPNYSSELNVNALELDDSALYLCASSFATGSVHEQYFGPGTRLTVT.

In this sample, this clone turned up once. The chain is built from TRBV21-1 and TRBJ2-1; TRBD1, the D gene given by the table, was not confirmed from the DNA. TRBV21-1 is a known pseudogene. The CDR3 loop spans 16 amino acids. CDR3 sequence: CASSKAAGESYNEQFF. Written as DNA, the CDR3 is TGTGCCAGCAGCAAAGCTGCAGGTGAGTCCTACAATGAGCAGTTCTTC.

The V call is TRBV5-5, the J call TRBJ2-6, with D uncertain. The CDR3 has 14 amino acids. Trimming pared 2 bases from V and 2 bases from J, leaving 5 bases between. CDR1 and CDR2 (germline): SGHKS, YYEKEE (reference sequence). CDR3 DNA: TGTGCCAGCAGCTTAACGGCTGGGGCCAACGTCCTGACTTTC. It is translated as CASSLTAGANVLTF.

The chain joins TRBV5-4 to TRBJ2-7, with 10 bases fitting TRBD1. The CDR3 extends over 16 amino acids. V lost 2 bases, J lost 3 bases, and 8 bases stayed unmatched. Germline CDR1 and CDR2: SGHNT and YYREEE (reference sequence). Here the CDR3 reads CASSLKTGGTFYEQYF. For the CDR3, the DNA is TGTGCCAGCAGCTTAAAGACAGGGGGCACCTTCTACGAGCAGTACTTC.

This chain connects TRBV24-1 to TRBJ1-2; 7 positions match TRBD1. This CDR3 spans 14 amino acids. J lost 6 bases, V lost 7 bases, and 10 bases had no gene match. Germline V lookup: CDR1 KGHDR, CDR2 SFDVKD. The DNA for the CDR3 is TGTGCCACCAGAGCCACAGGGGACCTCCATGGCTACACCTTC. As protein: CATRATGDLHGYTF.

The V gene is TRBV28, the J gene TRBJ2-3; 9 nucleotides agree with TRBD1. The V segment lost 3 bases and the J segment 0 bases; nucleotides outside the gene matches: 1. CDR1 is MDHEN and CDR2 is SYDVKM in the germline V gene. The CDR3 extends over 15 amino acids. CDR3: CASSLGTGSTDTQYF. The CDR3 coding sequence is TGTGCCAGCAGTTTGGGGACAGGGAGCACAGATACGCAGTATTTT.

This rearrangement joins TRBV10-1 to TRBJ1-1; 8 bases are shared with TRBD1. The germline V gene encodes CDR1 WNHNN and CDR2 SYGVQD (reference sequence). Trimming took 6 bases from V and 7 from J; bases not matched to a gene: 4. This CDR3 has 12 amino acids. The CDR3 DNA reads as TGCGCCAGCAGGGGGACAGGAGGTGAAGCTTTCTTT. Translated: CASRGTGGEAFF.

The chain combines TRBV3-1 (or the pseudogene TRBV3-2) with TRBJ1-2, with unresolved D. The V end was cut by 7 bases, the J end by 1 base, with 7 bases between. Germline CDR1 LGHDT, CDR2 YNNKEL (reference sequence). The CDR3 spans 12 residues. CDR3 sequence reads: CASTGFNYGYTF. The CDR3 DNA follows: TGTGCCAGCACGGGGTTTAACTATGGCTACACCTTC.